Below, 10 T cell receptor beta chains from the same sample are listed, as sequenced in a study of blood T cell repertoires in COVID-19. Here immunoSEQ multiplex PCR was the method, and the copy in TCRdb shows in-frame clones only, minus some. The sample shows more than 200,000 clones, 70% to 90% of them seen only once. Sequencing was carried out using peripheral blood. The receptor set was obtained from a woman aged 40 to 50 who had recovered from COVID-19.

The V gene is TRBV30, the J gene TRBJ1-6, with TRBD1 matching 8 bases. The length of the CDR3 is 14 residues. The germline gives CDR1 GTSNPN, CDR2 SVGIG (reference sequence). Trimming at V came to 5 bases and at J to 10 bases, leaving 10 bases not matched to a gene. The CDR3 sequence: CAWDGQGGRSPLHF. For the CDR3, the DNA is TGTGCCTGGGACGGACAGGGAGGAAGATCACCCCTCCACTTT.

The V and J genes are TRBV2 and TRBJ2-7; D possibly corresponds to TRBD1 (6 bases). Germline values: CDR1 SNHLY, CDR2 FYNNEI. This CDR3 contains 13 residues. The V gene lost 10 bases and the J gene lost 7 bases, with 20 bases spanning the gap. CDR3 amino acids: CATRGQATGEQYF. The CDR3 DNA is TGTGCCACCAGGGGTCAGGCAACGGGGGAGCAGTACTTC.

CDR3 protein: CASSLKGYYEQYF. The CDR3 region has the DNA TGTGCCAGCAGTTTAAAGGGGTACTACGAGCAGTACTTC. The chain uses TRBV12-3 or TRBV12-4 and TRBJ2-7, with D possibly TRBD1 on 5 matching bases. The V gene lost 2 bases and the J gene lost 3 bases, with 8 bases spanning the gap. The CDR3 is made up of 13 amino acids.

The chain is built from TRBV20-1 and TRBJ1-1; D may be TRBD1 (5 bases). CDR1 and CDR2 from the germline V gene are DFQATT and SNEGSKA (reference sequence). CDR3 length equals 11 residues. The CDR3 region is CSAPRQTEAFF. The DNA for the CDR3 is TGCAGCGCACCTAGACAGACTGAAGCTTTCTTT.

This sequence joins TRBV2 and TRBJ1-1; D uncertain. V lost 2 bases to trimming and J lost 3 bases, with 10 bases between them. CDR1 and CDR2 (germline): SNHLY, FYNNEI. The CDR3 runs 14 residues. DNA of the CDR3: TGTGCCAGCAGTGAAAGCGGCATCTACACTGAAGCTTTCTTT. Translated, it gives CASSESGIYTEAFF.

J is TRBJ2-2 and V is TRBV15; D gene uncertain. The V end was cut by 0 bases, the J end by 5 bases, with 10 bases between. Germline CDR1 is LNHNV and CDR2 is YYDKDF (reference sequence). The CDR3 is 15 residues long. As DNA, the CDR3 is TGTGCCACCAGCAGAGATGAACAGAATACCGGGGAGCTGTTTTTT. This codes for CATSRDEQNTGELFF.

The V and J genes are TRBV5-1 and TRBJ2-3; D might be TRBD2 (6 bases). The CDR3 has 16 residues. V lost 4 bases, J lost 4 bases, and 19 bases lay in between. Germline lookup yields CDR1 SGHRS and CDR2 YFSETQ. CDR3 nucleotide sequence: TGCGCCAGCAGCCAGACTAGTTTCTTAGGCCCAGATACGCAGTATTTT. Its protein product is CASSQTSFLGPDTQYF.

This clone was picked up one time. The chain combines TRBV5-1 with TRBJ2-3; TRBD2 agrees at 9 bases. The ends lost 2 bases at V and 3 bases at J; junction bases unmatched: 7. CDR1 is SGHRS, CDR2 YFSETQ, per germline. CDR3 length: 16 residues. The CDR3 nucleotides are TGCGCCAGCAGCTTTAGTAGCGGGGGAGGTACAGATACGCAGTATTTT. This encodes CASSFSSGGGTDTQYF.

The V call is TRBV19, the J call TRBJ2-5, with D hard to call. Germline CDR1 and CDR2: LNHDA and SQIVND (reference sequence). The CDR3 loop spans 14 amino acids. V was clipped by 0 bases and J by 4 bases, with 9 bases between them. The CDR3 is CASSIDLWRETQYF. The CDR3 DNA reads TGTGCCAGTAGTATAGATCTGTGGAGAGAGACCCAGTACTTC.

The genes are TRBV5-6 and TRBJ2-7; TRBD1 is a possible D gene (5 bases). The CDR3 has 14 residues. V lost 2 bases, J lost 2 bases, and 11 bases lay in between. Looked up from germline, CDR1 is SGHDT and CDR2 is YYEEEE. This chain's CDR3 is CASSFITRAYEQYF. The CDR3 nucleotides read TGTGCCAGCAGCTTCATTACCAGGGCCTACGAGCAGTACTTC.